This is a list of T cell receptor beta chains from one sample in a study of control samples from healthy donors and cancer patients. The assay was immunoSEQ multiplex PCR, and TCRdb's table has in-frame clones only and misses some. Here the sample spans about 88,000 clones, more than 85% being singletons. Sequenced: blood. Receptors were obtained from a man aged 18 to 29 in good health. Each CDR3 is given with its conserved first and last residue. A D gene is named only where the DNA matches it firmly. Clone size is stated in some rows and not others, as once, few, many or a class when expanded.

j_call d_call v_call clone_size cdr3_aa cdr3_nt
TRBJ1-1 TRBD1 TRBV27 NA CASSLRQGHEAFF TGTGCCAGCAGTCTCCGACAGGGCCATGAAGCTTTCTTT
TRBJ1-5 NA TRBV6-1 NA CASSAVTGIGNQPQHF TGTGCCAGCAGTGCCGTTACAGGGATCGGCAATCAGCCCCAGCATTTT
TRBJ2-1 NA TRBV29-1 NA CSSTSSNEQFF TGCAGCAGTACTAGCAGTAATGAGCAGTTCTTC
TRBJ2-4 NA TRBV7-9 NA CASSLAAGAGSNIQYF TGTGCCAGCAGCTTAGCCGCAGGGGCTGGTAGCAACATTCAGTACTTC
TRBJ1-2 NA TRBV7-9 NA CASSLKRGSPYGYTF TGTGCCAGCAGCTTAAAGAGGGGGTCTCCCTATGGCTACACCTTC
TRBJ2-1 NA TRBV5-6 NA CASSLSGDTHNEQFF TGTGCCAGCAGCTTAAGTGGGGACACCCACAATGAGCAGTTCTTC
TRBJ1-6 NA TRBV3-1/TRBV3-2 NA CASSQKVWPPDSPLHF TGTGCCAGCAGCCAGAAAGTCTGGCCCCCGGATTCACCCCTCCACTTT
TRBJ1-1 NA TRBV30 NA CAWTGAGGTEAFF TGTGCCTGGACAGGGGCCGGGGGGACTGAAGCTTTCTTT
TRBJ1-2 NA TRBV27 NA CASSFRQTTNYGYTF TGTGCCAGCAGTTTCCGGCAGACTACTAACTATGGCTACACCTTC
TRBJ2-7 TRBD1 TRBV25-1 NA CASSDGQVSYEQYF TGTGCCAGCAGTGATGGACAGGTCTCCTACGAGCAGTACTTC
TRBJ1-2 NA TRBV6-1 NA CASSEASVYGYTF TGTGCCAGCAGTGAAGCATCCGTCTATGGCTACACCTTC
TRBJ2-7 NA TRBV30 NA CAWSYGVSYEQYF TGTGCCTGGAGTTACGGGGTAAGCTACGAGCAGTACTTC
TRBJ2-3 TRBD1 TRBV27 NA CASSSGQGRKDTDTQYF TGTGCCAGCAGTTCGGGACAGGGGCGGAAAGACACAGATACGCAGTATTTT
TRBJ1-1 TRBD1 TRBV15 NA CATSPRQGATEAFF TGTGCCACCAGCCCCAGACAGGGGGCCACTGAAGCTTTCTTT
TRBJ1-2 NA TRBV2 NA CASSDNNYGYTF TGTGCCAGCAGTGATAACAACTATGGCTACACCTTC
TRBJ2-5 NA TRBV6-2/TRBV6-3 NA CASSYSAEGVGETQYF TGTGCCAGCAGTTACTCAGCGGAGGGGGTGGGGGAGACCCAGTACTTC
TRBJ1-1 NA TRBV23-1 few CASSQSWGNTEAFF TGCGCCAGCAGTCAATCTTGGGGGAACACTGAAGCTTTCTTT
TRBJ2-2 NA TRBV6-6 NA CASSIAASNTGELFF TGTGCCAGCAGTATAGCGGCTTCGAACACCGGGGAGCTGTTTTTT
TRBJ2-5 NA TRBV30 NA CAWSGIVKTQYF TGTGCCTGGAGTGGCATCGTGAAGACCCAGTACTTC
TRBJ2-1 TRBD2 TRBV5-1 NA CATKRRRGGRNEQFF TGCGCCACCAAAAGAAGACGGGGGGGCCGCAATGAGCAGTTCTTC
TRBJ2-7 TRBD1 TRBV27 once CASSLGDSSYEQYF TGTGCCAGCAGTCTGGGGGACAGCTCCTACGAGCAGTACTTC
TRBJ2-3 TRBD2 TRBV6-4 NA CASSDSKGGSPDTQYF TGTGCCAGCAGTGACTCTAAGGGCGGGAGTCCAGATACGCAGTATTTT
TRBJ1-2 NA TRBV6-1 NA CASSEIWEQNYGYTF TGTGCCAGCAGTGAAATCTGGGAACAGAACTATGGCTACACCTTC
TRBJ1-4 NA TRBV11-2 NA CASSFLPGHEKLFF TGTGCCAGCAGCTTTCTCCCCGGGCATGAAAAACTGTTTTTT
TRBJ2-1 TRBD2 TRBV4-3 NA CASSQELAGDHEQFF TGCGCCAGCAGCCAAGAGCTAGCGGGAGACCATGAGCAGTTCTTC
TRBJ1-2 TRBD1 TRBV3-1/TRBV3-2 NA CASSIRDRGYTF TGTGCCAGCAGCATACGGGACAGAGGCTACACCTTC
TRBJ2-7 TRBD2 TRBV6-2/TRBV6-3 NA CASSYPLPGGPNEQYF TGTGCCAGCAGTTACCCCCTTCCGGGGGGGCCTAACGAGCAGTACTTC
TRBJ1-1 NA TRBV11-2 NA CASSLVEQNTEAFF TGTGCCAGCAGCTTAGTGGAGCAGAACACTGAAGCTTTCTTT
TRBJ2-7 NA TRBV2 NA CASSDNVWGSSYEQYF TGTGCCAGCAGCGATAACGTATGGGGGAGCAGCTACGAGCAGTACTTC
TRBJ1-2 NA TRBV12-3/TRBV12-4 NA CASSLMGNYGYTF TGTGCCAGCAGTTTGATGGGAAACTATGGCTACACCTTC
TRBJ1-1 TRBD1 TRBV6-5 NA CASIGGQGYAEAFF TGTGCCAGCATCGGGGGACAGGGATACGCTGAAGCTTTCTTT
TRBJ2-2 NA TRBV10-1 once CASSEGPTNTGELFF TGCGCCAGCAGTGAGGGACCGACGAACACCGGGGAGCTGTTTTTT
TRBJ2-7 NA TRBV6-5 NA CASSYSYLEKAEQYF TGTGCCAGCAGTTACTCGTACCTAGAGAAGGCCGAGCAGTACTTC
TRBJ2-5 NA TRBV5-4 NA CASSLGQDQETQYF TGTGCCAGCAGCTTGGGTCAGGACCAAGAGACCCAGTACTTC
TRBJ2-2 TRBD2 TRBV7-9 NA CASSSGGTSIGELFF TGTGCCAGCAGCTCGGGGGGGACTAGCATCGGGGAGCTGTTTTTT
TRBJ2-1 NA TRBV7-2 NA CASSFFLAGPPYNEQFF TGTGCCAGCAGCTTCTTCCTCGCGGGTCCCCCCTACAATGAGCAGTTCTTC
TRBJ1-1 TRBD1 TRBV6-1 NA CASSEALPGQENENTEAFF TGTGCCAGCAGTGAAGCGCTACCGGGACAGGAAAACGAGAACACTGAAGCTTTCTTT
TRBJ2-2 NA TRBV27 NA CASSPLEGFWTGELFF TGTGCCAGCAGCCCGTTAGAGGGTTTCTGGACCGGGGAGCTGTTTTTT
TRBJ2-3 NA TRBV30 NA CAWDSGPPEDTQYF TGTGCCTGGGACAGCGGGCCCCCAGAGGATACGCAGTATTTT
TRBJ2-1 TRBD2 TRBV9 NA CASSVVLAGGEEQFF TGTGCCAGCAGCGTAGTACTAGCGGGAGGAGAAGAGCAGTTCTTC
TRBJ1-3 NA TRBV18 NA CASSPLSGANGNTIYF TGTGCCAGCTCACCACTCTCGGGGGCAAATGGAAACACCATATATTTT
TRBJ1-4 NA TRBV5-5 NA CASSSLTGTEKLFF TGTGCCAGCAGCTCATTAACCGGGACGGAAAAACTGTTTTTT
TRBJ2-1 NA TRBV10-3 NA CAISDTGVGDEQFF TGTGCCATCAGTGACACGGGAGTTGGCGATGAGCAGTTCTTC
TRBJ1-2 NA TRBV7-2 NA CASSFKTQAAWGYTF TGTGCCAGCAGCTTCAAAACCCAGGCGGCTTGGGGCTACACCTTC
TRBJ1-1 NA TRBV7-9 NA CASSRTGYGDTEAFF TGTGCCAGCAGCCGCACAGGCTATGGGGACACTGAAGCTTTCTTT
TRBJ1-6 NA TRBV9 NA CASSPGLGSPLHF TGTGCCAGCAGCCCCGGTTTAGGATCACCCCTCCACTTT
TRBJ1-1 TRBD1 TRBV6-5 NA CASSYYGTGGTRDAFF TGTGCCAGCAGTTACTATGGGACAGGGGGGACGAGGGATGCTTTCTTT
TRBJ2-3 NA TRBV10-3 NA CAISEFGRGDTDTQYF TGTGCCATCAGTGAATTCGGCAGGGGGGACACAGATACGCAGTATTTT
TRBJ2-7 NA TRBV4-3 NA CASSQARALYEQYF TGCGCCAGCAGCCAAGCACGGGCCCTTTACGAGCAGTACTTC
TRBJ1-2 NA TRBV13 NA CASSFPRGRSNYGYTF TGTGCCAGCAGCTTCCCCCGCGGGAGATCTAACTATGGCTACACCTTC
TRBJ1-1 NA TRBV10-3 few CAISESRTGLVYYTEAFF TGTGCCATCAGTGAGTCTCGTACGGGGTTGGTTTACTACACTGAAGCTTTCTTT
TRBJ2-3 NA TRBV6-5 NA CASSYTPPGVGDTQYF TGTGCCAGCAGTTATACCCCCCCGGGAGTAGGGGATACGCAGTATTTT
TRBJ1-4 NA TRBV5-1 NA CASATRDIREKLFF TGCGCCAGCGCTACTCGGGACATAAGGGAAAAACTGTTTTTT